Shown below are 28 T cell receptor beta chains from a single sample sequenced in a study of shared clonotypes between healthy human individuals. Method: immunoSEQ multiplex PCR; TCRdb's copy keeps in-frame clones and lacks some. The table lists about half a million clones, 81% of them singletons. Material: PBMCs. The receptors originated from a middle-aged woman in good health. Some clones in this sample may be carry-over from other donors' samples.

With respect to this clone: This likely traces to a read error, being one base from a far larger clone. The V call is TRBV15, the J call TRBJ1-5; the match to TRBD1 covers 8 bases. The CDR3 runs 17 residues. V was clipped by 2 bases and J by 5 bases; unmatched bases: 11. The germline V gene encodes CDR1 LNHNV and CDR2 YYDKDF (reference sequence). The CDR3 here is CATSRRRTGTIHQPQHF. CDR3 DNA sequence: TGTGCCACCAGCAGACGAAGGACAGGGACCATCCATCAGCCCCAGCATTTT.

This rearrangement joins TRBV18 to TRBJ2-3, with 9 bases lining up with TRBD2. Per the germline V gene, CDR1 is KGHSH and CDR2 is LQKENI. The CDR3 is 16 residues long. Trimming removed 1 base from V and 2 bases from J; junction bases left unmatched: 4. This chain's CDR3 is CASSPRAGGVTDTQYF. The CDR3 nucleotides read TGTGCCAGCTCACCACGGGCGGGAGGGGTCACAGATACGCAGTATTTT.

This clone was seen a handful of times. For the CDR3, the DNA is TGTGCCAGCAGCCCCCACATGAACACTGAAGCTTTCTTT. Amino acid sequence: CASSPHMNTEAFF. This chain connects TRBV7-9 to TRBJ1-1; D unresolved. This CDR3 comprises 13 residues. Germline CDR1 SEHNR, CDR2 FQNEAQ (reference sequence). Trimming cost V 5 bases and J 0 bases, with 7 bases left between them. Full variable domain (missing parts from reference TRBV7-9 and TRBJ1-1): DTGVSQNPRHKITKRGQNVTFRCDPISEHNRLYWYRQTLGQGPEFLTYFQNEAQLEKSRLLSDRFSAERPKGSFSTLEIQRTEQGDSAMYLCASSPHMNTEAFFGQGTRLTVV.

This clone was recorded only once. CDR3 amino acids: CASSPSAGSTEAFF. CDR3 nucleotide sequence: TGCGCCAGCAGCCCTTCGGCAGGGTCCACTGAAGCTTTCTTT. The chain couples TRBV5-1 to TRBJ1-1, with D possibly matching TRBD1 (5 bases). The ends were cut back, 4 bases at V and 4 bases at J, with 14 bases in the middle. Germline CDR1 and CDR2: SGHRS and YFSETQ. The length of the CDR3 is 14 residues.

V and J are TRBV11-2 and TRBJ2-7; 12 positions agree with TRBD1. Germline values: CDR1 SGHAT, CDR2 FQNNGV. Unmatched junction bases numbered 6, after V lost 7 bases and J lost 2 bases. The CDR3 length is 15 residues. The CDR3 here is CASTVGTGGPYEQYF. Written as DNA, the CDR3 is TGTGCCAGCACGGTCGGGACAGGGGGCCCCTACGAGCAGTACTTC.

This clone was picked up one time. The chain uses TRBV19 and TRBJ2-2; tentatively, D is TRBD2 (6 bases). Trimming removed 5 bases at V and 7 bases at J, with 14 bases between. The CDR3 length is 14 residues. CDR1 LNHDA and CDR2 SQIVND come from the germline V gene (reference sequence). As DNA, the CDR3 is TGTGCCAGTAGTCCCTCGGGGAGGAACGGGGAGCTGTTTTTT. The encoded protein is CASSPSGRNGELFF.

The chain couples TRBV18 to TRBJ1-1, with no clear D. This CDR3 has 13 residues. CDR1 and CDR2 (germline): KGHSH, LQKENI. The V gene lost 3 bases and the J gene lost 4 bases, with 9 bases spanning the gap. The CDR3, as DNA: TGTGCCAGCTCACCGGGGTTGGGCACTGAAGCTTTCTTT. As protein: CASSPGLGTEAFF.

CDR3 amino acids: CASSGLAGARGELFF. The CDR3 DNA reads as TGTGCCAGCTCGGGACTAGCGGGAGCTAGAGGGGAGCTGTTTTTT. The chain links TRBV27 to TRBJ2-2, with 14 bases matching TRBD2. Per germline, CDR1 MNHEY and CDR2 SMNVEV (reference sequence). V lost 8 bases, J lost 8 bases, and 7 bases stayed unmatched. This CDR3 region has 15 residues.

The V call is TRBV2, the J call TRBJ2-1; TRBD1 might be the D (6 bases). CDR1 SNHLY and CDR2 FYNNEI come from the germline V gene. The V gene lost 2 bases and the J gene lost 6 bases, with 11 bases spanning the gap. The CDR3 loop spans 14 amino acids. As DNA, the CDR3 is TGTGCCAGCAGTGAAAATCTAGGGGGCAATGAGCAGTTCTTC. Translation gives CASSENLGGNEQFF.

The chain employs TRBV5-1 and TRBJ2-7, with 7 bases lining up with TRBD1. Trimming removed 1 base from V and 0 bases from J; junction bases left unmatched: 1. This CDR3 comprises 14 residues. Germline-derived CDR1 and CDR2 are SGHRS and YFSETQ. The CDR3 reads CASSLWTGSYEQYF. CDR3 sequence (DNA): TGCGCCAGCAGCTTGTGGACAGGCTCCTACGAGCAGTACTTC.

V gene TRBV27 combines with J gene TRBJ2-7; 7 bases match TRBD1. Germline CDR1 MNHEY, CDR2 SMNVEV (reference sequence). V was clipped by 3 bases and J by 3 bases; unmatched bases: 5. CDR3 length equals 14 residues. The CDR3 DNA follows: TGTGCCAGCAGTTTGGGGGACAGCTACTACGAGCAGTACTTC. Protein sequence: CASSLGDSYYEQYF.

The V call is TRBV28, the J call TRBJ1-1, with D possibly being TRBD1 (5 bases). The CDR3 has 16 amino acids. The germline V gene has CDR1 MDHEN and CDR2 SYDVKM. V lost 8 bases and J lost 0, with 19 bases in between. The CDR3 coding sequence is TGTGCCAGCCCCCCCACAGGTTTGAACCTGAACACTGAAGCTTTCTTT. It is translated as CASPPTGLNLNTEAFF.

The V and J genes are TRBV11-2 and TRBJ2-5, with 7 bases lining up with TRBD1. V lost 5 bases, J lost 2 bases, and 5 bases stayed unmatched. The germline gives CDR1 SGHAT, CDR2 FQNNGV. This CDR3 has 14 residues. The CDR3 spells CASSAGTVQETQYF. CDR3 nucleotides: TGTGCCAGCAGCGCAGGGACAGTTCAAGAGACCCAGTACTTC.

The J gene is TRBJ1-6, the V gene TRBV27; 7 bases line up with TRBD1. The CDR3 sequence is 18 residues long. V was clipped by 0 bases and J by 5 bases; unmatched bases: 10. Germline loops: CDR1 MNHEY, CDR2 SMNVEV (reference sequence). The CDR3 reads CASSLSPHTGENNSPLHF. Here the CDR3 DNA reads TGTGCCAGCAGTTTATCACCCCATACAGGGGAGAATAATTCACCCCTCCACTTT.

The V and J genes are TRBV12-5 and TRBJ1-5; 7 bases are a match to TRBD1. J was trimmed by 0 bases and V by 7 bases; bases with no gene match: 12. CDR1 is LGHNT and CDR2 is FRNRAP in the germline V gene. The CDR3 is made up of 17 amino acids. The CDR3 sequence is CASVSLGTDNSNQPQHF. In DNA, the CDR3 is TGTGCTAGTGTTTCCCTCGGGACAGATAATAGCAATCAGCCCCAGCATTTT.

Comments on this clone: A far more abundant clone sits one base away, making this likely a read error. This sample includes further DNA sequences coding for the same CDR3. This rearrangement joins TRBV27 to TRBJ2-5; 7 nucleotides agree with TRBD2. With V trimmed by 8 bases and J by 11 bases, 14 bases remained unmatched. The germline V gene has CDR1 MNHEY and CDR2 SMNVEV (reference sequence). This CDR3 has 13 residues. Written as DNA, the CDR3 is TGTGCCAGCGGCATGAGCGGGAAAGGAGAGCAGTACTTC. It encodes CASGMSGKGEQYF.

Points on this clone: This sequence is one base from a far larger clone and is likely a read error. The V call is TRBV28, the J call TRBJ2-7; the D is unclear. V was cut by 2 bases and J by 2 bases, with 4 bases left in between. Germline V gene data show CDR1 as MDHEN and CDR2 as SYDVKM. The CDR3 is 12 amino acids. Written as DNA, the CDR3 is TGTGCCAGCAGTTTAGCGGCCTACGAGCAGTACTTC. Amino acid sequence: CASSLAAYEQYF.

With respect to this clone: A single base is all that separates this from a far larger clone, so a read error is likely. V gene TRBV7-8 combines with J gene TRBJ1-4; D remains ambiguous. The CDR3 has 13 amino acids. V was cut by 5 bases and J by 4 bases, with 8 bases left in between. CDR1 and CDR2 (germline): SGHVS, FQNEAQ. CDR3 DNA sequence: TGTGCCAGCAGCCACCAGGATAATGAAAAACTGTTTTTT. Translated: CASSHQDNEKLFF. The whole variable domain, filled in from reference TRBV7-8 and TRBJ1-4, reads GAGVSQSPRYKVAKRGQDVALRCDPISGHVSLFWYQQALGQGPEFLTYFQNEAQLDKSGLPSDRFFAERPEGSVSTLKIQRTQQEDSAVYLCASSHQDNEKLFFGSGTQLSVL.

CDR3 protein: CATNPGGGRGETQYF. The CDR3 DNA follows: TGTGCCACCAACCCAGGGGGCGGGAGGGGAGAGACCCAGTACTTC. The chain is built from TRBV15 and TRBJ2-5; the D gene is possibly TRBD2 (9 bases). V lost 7 bases, J lost 4 bases, and 19 bases lay in between. CDR3 length: 15 residues. From germline, CDR1 is LNHNV and CDR2 YYDKDF (reference sequence).

As regards this clone: This is likely an artifact of a read error, given a far larger clone one base away. Other DNA sequences in the same sample also yield this CDR3. The V call is TRBV18, the J call TRBJ1-3; the D gene is possibly TRBD1 (6 bases). The CDR3 extends over 15 amino acids. Germline CDR1 reads KGHSH; CDR2 reads LQKENI. The CDR3 DNA is TGTGCCAGCTCACTACTAGACAGGAATGGAAACACCATATACTTT. Amino acid sequence: CASSLLDRNGNTIYF. Variable domain in full (rest from reference TRBV18 and TRBJ1-3): NAGVMQNPRHLVRRRGQEARLRCSPMKGHSHVYWYRQLPEEGLKFMVYLQKENIIDESGMPKERFSAEFPKEGPSILRIQQVVRGDSAAYFCASSLLDRNGNTIYFGEGSWLTVV.

As regards this clone: A read error is likely here: a far larger clone is one base away. The chain is built from TRBV28 and TRBJ1-5, with D possibly being TRBD1 (6 bases). V was trimmed by 5 bases and J by 6 bases, leaving 23 bases between them. This CDR3 comprises 17 residues. CDR1 is MDHEN and CDR2 is SYDVKM in the germline V gene. The CDR3 DNA reads TGTGCCAGCAGTCCAATGGAACTTACAGGGTGGGGTCAGCCCCAGCATTTT. Translated: CASSPMELTGWGQPQHF.

To note about this clone: A far larger clone is just one base off, so this is likely a read error. This rearrangement joins TRBV15 to TRBJ1-1; D remains ambiguous. CDR3 length: 13 amino acids. CDR1 and CDR2 from the germline V gene are LNHNV and YYDKDF (reference sequence). V shed 4 bases and J shed 1 base, with 7 bases lying between them. CDR3 sequence (DNA): TGTGCCACCAGCATGGCGCCGAACACTGAAGCTTTCTTT. Its translation: CATSMAPNTEAFF.

The chain is built from TRBV2 and TRBJ1-5, with TRBD1 identical over 10 bases. The CDR3 is 14 residues long. From germline, CDR1 is SNHLY and CDR2 FYNNEI. V was pared by 6 bases and J by 6 bases, with 5 bases of the junction left unmatched. The DNA for the CDR3 is TGTGCCAGCAGCCCCCGGGACAGGGGTCAGCCCCAGCATTTT. Translated, it gives CASSPRDRGQPQHF.

The CDR3: CASSLGTGGDYEQYF. The CDR3 DNA reads as TGTGCCAGCAGCTTAGGTACAGGGGGGGACTACGAGCAGTACTTC. The chain joins TRBV11-2 to TRBJ2-7; perhaps TRBD1 as D (8 bases). The CDR3 sequence is 15 residues long. CDR1 and CDR2 from the germline V gene are SGHAT and FQNNGV. Trimming took off 1 base at V and 3 bases at J, with 13 bases between the two ends.

The CDR3 DNA follows: TGTGCCAGTAGTATCACGGGAGGGCCACACAATGAGCAGTTCTTC. Protein sequence: CASSITGGPHNEQFF. The rearrangement links TRBV19 to TRBJ2-1; 8 bases are shared with TRBD2. In germline, CDR1 is LNHDA, CDR2 SQIVND (reference sequence). Trimming at V came to 3 bases and at J to 5 bases, leaving 6 bases not matched to a gene. This CDR3 has 15 residues.

This chain uses TRBV19 with TRBJ2-3; 10 positions match TRBD2. This CDR3 region has 16 residues. CDR1 is LNHDA, CDR2 SQIVND, per germline (reference sequence). V lost 1 base and J lost 4; bases outside the gene matches: 5. The CDR3 DNA reads TGTGCCAGTAGTATAGGGGCTAGCGGGAGTGCAGATACGCAGTATTTT. Its translation: CASSIGASGSADTQYF.

The V gene is TRBV11-2, the J gene TRBJ2-7; D is unclear. Germline V gene lookup returns CDR1 SGHAT and CDR2 FQNNGV. This CDR3 has 15 residues. The V end lost 1 base, the J end lost 1 base, and 11 bases lay between the germline ends. The CDR3 protein is CASSLGFYQSYEQYF. The CDR3 nucleotides are TGTGCCAGCAGCTTAGGATTTTATCAATCCTACGAGCAGTACTTC.

The CDR3 nucleotides read TGTGCCAGCAGTTTACCCAGGGGCGTCTATGGCTACACCTTC. Its translation: CASSLPRGVYGYTF. The chain couples TRBV28 to TRBJ1-2; D possibly corresponds to TRBD1 (6 bases). Trimming shortened V by 2 bases and J by 4 bases, and 11 bases separated the two germline ends. CDR1 is MDHEN and CDR2 is SYDVKM in the germline V gene. The CDR3 consists of 14 residues.